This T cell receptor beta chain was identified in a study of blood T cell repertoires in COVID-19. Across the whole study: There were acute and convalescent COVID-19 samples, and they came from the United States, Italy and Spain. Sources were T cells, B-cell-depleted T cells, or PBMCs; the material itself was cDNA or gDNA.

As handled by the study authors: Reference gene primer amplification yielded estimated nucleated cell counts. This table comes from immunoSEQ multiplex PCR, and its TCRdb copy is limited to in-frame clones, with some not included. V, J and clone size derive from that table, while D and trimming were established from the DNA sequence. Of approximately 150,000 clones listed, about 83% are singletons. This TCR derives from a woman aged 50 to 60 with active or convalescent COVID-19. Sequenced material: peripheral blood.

CDR3 in amino acids: CAIGQTTDTQYF. The CDR3 DNA reads TGTGCCATAGGACAAACCACAGATACGCAGTATTTT. The chain employs TRBV10-3 and TRBJ2-3, with D perhaps TRBD1 (5 bases). The V gene's germline CDR1 is ENHRY and CDR2 SYGVKD. V lost 9 bases to trimming and J lost 2 bases, with 9 bases between them. The CDR3 runs 12 residues.